This T cell receptor beta chain was sequenced in a study of cytomegalovirus exposure and HLA in healthy donors. This clone was found once. The primer mix had 60 Vbeta and 13 Jbeta primers. Here immunoSEQ multiplex PCR was the method, and the copy in TCRdb shows in-frame clones only, minus some. The data contain just over 150,000 clones, around 80% of them singletons. Sequences were obtained from PBMCs. The receptor was derived from a male donor in good health and CMV-seropositive.

The CDR3 DNA is TGTGCCAGCAGCTTGATCGACAGGGCCGCTGGCTACACCTTC. It yields the protein CASSLIDRAAGYTF. The chain combines TRBV5-4 with TRBJ1-2; 7 bases fit TRBD1. Germline V gene sequence: CDR1 SGHNT, CDR2 YYREEE (reference sequence). V lost 1 base, J lost 7 bases, and 7 bases stayed unmatched. The CDR3 loop spans 14 amino acids.